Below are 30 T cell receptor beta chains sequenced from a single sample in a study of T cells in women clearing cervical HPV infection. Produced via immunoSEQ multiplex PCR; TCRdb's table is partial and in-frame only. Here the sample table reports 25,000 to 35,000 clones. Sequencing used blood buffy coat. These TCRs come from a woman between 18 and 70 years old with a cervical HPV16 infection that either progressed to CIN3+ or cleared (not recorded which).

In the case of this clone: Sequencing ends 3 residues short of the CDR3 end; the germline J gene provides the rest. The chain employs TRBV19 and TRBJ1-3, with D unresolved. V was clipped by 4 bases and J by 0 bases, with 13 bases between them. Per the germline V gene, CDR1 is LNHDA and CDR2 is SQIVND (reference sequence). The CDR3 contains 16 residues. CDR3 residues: CASSKRSGISGNTIYF. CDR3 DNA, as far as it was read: TGTGCCAGTAGTAAACGGTCGGGGATCTCTGGAAACACC.

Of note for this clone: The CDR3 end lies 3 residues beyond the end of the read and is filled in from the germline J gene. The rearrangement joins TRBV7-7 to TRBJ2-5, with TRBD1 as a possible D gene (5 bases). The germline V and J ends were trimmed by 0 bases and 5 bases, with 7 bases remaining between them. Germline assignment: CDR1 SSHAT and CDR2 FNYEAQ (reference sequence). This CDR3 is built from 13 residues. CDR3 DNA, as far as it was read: TGTGCCAGCAGCTTAGCTTCAGGGGAGACC. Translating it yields CASSLASGET. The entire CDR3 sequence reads CASSLASGETQYF.

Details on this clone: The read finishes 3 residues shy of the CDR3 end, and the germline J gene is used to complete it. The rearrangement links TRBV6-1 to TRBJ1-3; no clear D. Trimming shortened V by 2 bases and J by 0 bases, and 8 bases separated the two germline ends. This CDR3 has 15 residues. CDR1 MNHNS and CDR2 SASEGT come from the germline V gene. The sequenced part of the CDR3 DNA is TGTGCCAGCAGTGAATCCCCAGACTCTGGAAACACC. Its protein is CASSESPDSGNT. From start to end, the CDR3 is CASSESPDSGNTIYF.

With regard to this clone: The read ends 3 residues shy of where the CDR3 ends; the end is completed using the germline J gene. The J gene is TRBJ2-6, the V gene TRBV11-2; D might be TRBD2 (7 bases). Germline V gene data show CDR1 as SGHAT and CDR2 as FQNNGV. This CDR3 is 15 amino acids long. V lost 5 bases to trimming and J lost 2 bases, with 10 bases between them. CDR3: CASSRGAAGANVLTF. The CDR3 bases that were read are TGTGCCAGCAGCCGGGGGGCGGCTGGGGCCAACGTC.

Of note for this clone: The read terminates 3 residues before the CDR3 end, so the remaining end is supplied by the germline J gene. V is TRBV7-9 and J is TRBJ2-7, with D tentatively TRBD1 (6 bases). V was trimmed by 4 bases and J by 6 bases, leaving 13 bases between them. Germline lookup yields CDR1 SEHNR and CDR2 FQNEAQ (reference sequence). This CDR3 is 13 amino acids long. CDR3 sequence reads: CASSSRTGREQYF. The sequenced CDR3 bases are TGTGCCAGCAGCTCTCGAACAGGGCGCGAG. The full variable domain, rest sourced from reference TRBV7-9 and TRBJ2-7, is DTGVSQNPRHKITKRGQNVTFRCDPISEHNRLYWYRQTLGQGPEFLTYFQNEAQLEKSRLLSDRFSAERPKGSFSTLEIQRTEQGDSAMYLCASSSRTGREQYFGPGTRLTVT.

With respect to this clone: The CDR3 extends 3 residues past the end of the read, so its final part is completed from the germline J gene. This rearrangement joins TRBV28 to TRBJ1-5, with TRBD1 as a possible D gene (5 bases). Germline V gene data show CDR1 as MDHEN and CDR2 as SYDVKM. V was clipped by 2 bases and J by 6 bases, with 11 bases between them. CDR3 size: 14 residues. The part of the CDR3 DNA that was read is TGTGCCAGCAGTTTAAGCAGGGCAGCTCAGCCC. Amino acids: CASSLSRAAQP. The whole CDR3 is CASSLSRAAQPQHF. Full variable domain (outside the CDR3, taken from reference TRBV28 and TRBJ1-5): DVKVTQSSRYLVKRTGEKVFLECVQDMDHENMFWYRQDPGLGLRLIYFSYDVKMKEKGDIPEGYSVSREKKERFSLILESASTNQTSMYLCASSLSRAAQPQHFGDGTRLSIL.

The CDR3 sequence is CASRGMEGRGDGYTF. The covered CDR3 bases are TGTGCCAGTAGAGGGATGGAAGGCCGCGGGGATGGC. V and J are TRBV19 and TRBJ1-2, with D uncertain. The read terminates 3 residues ahead of where the CDR3 ends, so the germline J gene completes it. Trimming cost V 6 bases and J 6 bases, with 20 bases left between them. CDR1 and CDR2 from the germline V gene are LNHDA and SQIVND (reference sequence). The CDR3 covers 15 residues. Using reference TRBV19 and TRBJ1-2 for the parts outside the CDR3, the full variable domain is DGGITQSPKYLFRKEGQNVTLSCEQNLNHDAMYWYRQDPGQGLRLIYYSQIVNDFQKGDIAEGYSVSREKKESFPLTVTSAQKNPTAFYLCASRGMEGRGDGYTFGSGTRLTVV.

The CDR3 sequence: CASSQVRTGADTQYF. CDR3 DNA, as far as it was read: TGTGCCAGCAGCCAAGTCCGGACAGGGGCAGATACG. V gene TRBV14 combines with J gene TRBJ2-3, with 9 nucleotides matching TRBD1. The CDR3 end falls 3 residues outside the read, so it is completed with the germline J gene. The CDR3 is 15 amino acids. V lost 1 base to trimming and J lost 4 bases; unmatched junction nucleotides: 3. Germline V gene sequence: CDR1 SGHDN, CDR2 FVKESK.

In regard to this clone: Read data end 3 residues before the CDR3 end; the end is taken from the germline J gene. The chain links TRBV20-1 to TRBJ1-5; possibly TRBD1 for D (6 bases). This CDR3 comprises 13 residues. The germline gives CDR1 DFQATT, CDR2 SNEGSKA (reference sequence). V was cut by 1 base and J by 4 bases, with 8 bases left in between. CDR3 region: CSARADSNQPQHF. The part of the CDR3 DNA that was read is TGCAGTGCTAGAGCGGACAGTAATCAGCCC.

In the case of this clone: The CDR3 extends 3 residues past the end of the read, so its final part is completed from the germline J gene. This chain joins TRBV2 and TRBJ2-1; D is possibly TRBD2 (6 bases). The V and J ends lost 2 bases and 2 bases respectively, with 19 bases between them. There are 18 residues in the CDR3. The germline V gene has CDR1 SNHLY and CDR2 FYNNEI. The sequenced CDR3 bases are TGTGCCAGCAGTGAATCGACCGGGACTCTAAAAACCTACAATGAG. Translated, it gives CASSESTGTLKTYNE. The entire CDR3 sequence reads CASSESTGTLKTYNEQFF.

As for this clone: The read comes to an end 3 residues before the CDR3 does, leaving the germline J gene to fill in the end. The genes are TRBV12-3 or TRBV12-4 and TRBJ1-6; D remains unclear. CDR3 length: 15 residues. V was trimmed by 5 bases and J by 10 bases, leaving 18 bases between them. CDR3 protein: CASSPDAGGRSPLHF. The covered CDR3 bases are TGTGCCAGCAGTCCTGACGCCGGCGGGAGGTCACCC.

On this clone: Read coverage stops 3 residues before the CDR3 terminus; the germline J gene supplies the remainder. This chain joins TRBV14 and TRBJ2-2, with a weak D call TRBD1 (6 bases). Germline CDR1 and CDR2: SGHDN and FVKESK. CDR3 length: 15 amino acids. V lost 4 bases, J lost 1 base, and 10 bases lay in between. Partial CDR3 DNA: TGTGCCAGCAGCCCGGGCAGGGGGAACACCGGGGAG. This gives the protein CASSPGRGNTGE. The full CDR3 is CASSPGRGNTGELFF. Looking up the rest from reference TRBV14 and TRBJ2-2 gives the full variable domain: EAGVTQFPSHSVIEKGQTVTLRCDPISGHDNLYWYRRVMGKEIKFLLHFVKESKQDESGMPNNRFLAERTGGTYSTLKVQPAELEDSGVYFCASSPGRGNTGELFFGEGSRLTVL.

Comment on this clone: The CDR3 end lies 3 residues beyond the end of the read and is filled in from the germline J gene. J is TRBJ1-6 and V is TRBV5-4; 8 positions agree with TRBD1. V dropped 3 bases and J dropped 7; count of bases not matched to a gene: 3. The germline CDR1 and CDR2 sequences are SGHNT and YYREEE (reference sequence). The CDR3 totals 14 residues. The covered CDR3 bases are TGTGCCAGCAGCTCGACAGGGGCCAATTCACCC. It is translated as CASSSTGANSP. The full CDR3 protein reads CASSSTGANSPLHF.

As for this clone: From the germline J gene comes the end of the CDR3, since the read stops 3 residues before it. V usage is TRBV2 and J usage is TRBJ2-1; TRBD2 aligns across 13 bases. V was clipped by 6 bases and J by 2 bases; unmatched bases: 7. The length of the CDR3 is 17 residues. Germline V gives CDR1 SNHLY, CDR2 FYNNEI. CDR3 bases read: TGTGCCAGCAGGGTATCGGGACTAGCGGGGCCCTACAATGAG. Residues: CASRVSGLAGPYNE. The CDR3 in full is CASRVSGLAGPYNEQFF.

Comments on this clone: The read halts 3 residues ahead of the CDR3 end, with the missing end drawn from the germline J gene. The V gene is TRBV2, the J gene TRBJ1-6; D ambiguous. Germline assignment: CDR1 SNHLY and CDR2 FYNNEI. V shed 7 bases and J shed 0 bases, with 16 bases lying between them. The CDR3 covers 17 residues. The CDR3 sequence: CASISGRQASYNSPLHF. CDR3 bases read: TGTGCCAGCATTAGTGGGCGTCAGGCCTCCTATAATTCACCC.

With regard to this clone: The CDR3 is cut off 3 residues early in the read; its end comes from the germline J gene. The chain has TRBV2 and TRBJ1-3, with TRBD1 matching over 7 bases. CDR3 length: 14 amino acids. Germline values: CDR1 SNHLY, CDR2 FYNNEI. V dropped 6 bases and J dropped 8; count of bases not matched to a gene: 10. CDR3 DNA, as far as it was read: TGTGCCAGCAGGGATGGACAGGTGGTGGACACC. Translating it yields CASRDGQVVDT. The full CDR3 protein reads CASRDGQVVDTIYF.

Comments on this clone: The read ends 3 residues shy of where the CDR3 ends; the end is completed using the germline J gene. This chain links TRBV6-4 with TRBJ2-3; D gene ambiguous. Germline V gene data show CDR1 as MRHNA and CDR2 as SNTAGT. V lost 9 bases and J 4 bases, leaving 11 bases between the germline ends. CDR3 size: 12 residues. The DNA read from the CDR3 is TGTGCCAGTAACCAGAAGGCAGATACG. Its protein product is CASNQKADT. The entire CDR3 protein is CASNQKADTQYF.

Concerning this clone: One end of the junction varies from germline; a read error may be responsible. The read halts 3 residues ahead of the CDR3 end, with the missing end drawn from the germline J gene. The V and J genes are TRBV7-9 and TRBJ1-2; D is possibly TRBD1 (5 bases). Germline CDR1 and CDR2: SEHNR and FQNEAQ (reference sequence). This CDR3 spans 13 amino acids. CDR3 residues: CASTLGQGGGYTF. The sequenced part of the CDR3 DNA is TGTGCCAGCACCTTAGGGCAGGGAGGAGGC.

The CDR3 DNA, read in part, is TGTGCCAGCAGCCAAGATCGTGCAAGGACG. This gives the protein CASSQDRART. The complete CDR3 protein is CASSQDRARTQYF. V gene TRBV14 combines with J gene TRBJ2-3; D call uncertain. The read ends 3 residues shy of where the CDR3 ends; the end is completed using the germline J gene. The CDR3 consists of 13 residues. Germline V gives CDR1 SGHDN, CDR2 FVKESK.

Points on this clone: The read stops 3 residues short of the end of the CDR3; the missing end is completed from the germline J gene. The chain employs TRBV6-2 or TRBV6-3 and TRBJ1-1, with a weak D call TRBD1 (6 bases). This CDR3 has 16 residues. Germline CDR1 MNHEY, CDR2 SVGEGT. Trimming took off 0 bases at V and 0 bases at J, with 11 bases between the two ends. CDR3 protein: CASSYSTGTLNTEAFF. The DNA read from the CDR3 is TGTGCCAGCAGTTACTCGACGGGGACATTGAACACTGAA.

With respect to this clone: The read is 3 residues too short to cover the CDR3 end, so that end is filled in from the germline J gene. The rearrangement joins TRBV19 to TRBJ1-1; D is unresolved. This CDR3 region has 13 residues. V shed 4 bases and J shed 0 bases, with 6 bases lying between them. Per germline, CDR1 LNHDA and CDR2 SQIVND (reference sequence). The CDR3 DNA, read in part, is TGTGCCAGTAGTAGGCAAGTGAACACTGAA. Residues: CASSRQVNTE. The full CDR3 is CASSRQVNTEAFF.

The part of the CDR3 DNA that was read is TGTGCCAGCAGCGACGGGGGGGGGTACGAGACC. This translates into CASSDGGGYET. The complete CDR3 protein is CASSDGGGYETQYF. The chain links TRBV7-8 to TRBJ2-5; 8 bases agree with TRBD2. The CDR3 is cut off 3 residues early in the read; its end comes from the germline J gene. Germline CDR1 reads SGHVS; CDR2 reads FQNEAQ. The ends lost 5 bases at V and 5 bases at J; junction bases unmatched: 7. This CDR3 contains 14 residues.

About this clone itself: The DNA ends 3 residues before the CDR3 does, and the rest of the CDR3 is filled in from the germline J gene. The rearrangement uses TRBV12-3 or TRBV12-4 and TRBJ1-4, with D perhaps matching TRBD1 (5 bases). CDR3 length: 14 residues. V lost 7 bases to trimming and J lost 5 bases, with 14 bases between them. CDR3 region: CASNRDWANEKLFF. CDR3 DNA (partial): TGTGCCAGCAACCGGGACTGGGCAAATGAAAAA.

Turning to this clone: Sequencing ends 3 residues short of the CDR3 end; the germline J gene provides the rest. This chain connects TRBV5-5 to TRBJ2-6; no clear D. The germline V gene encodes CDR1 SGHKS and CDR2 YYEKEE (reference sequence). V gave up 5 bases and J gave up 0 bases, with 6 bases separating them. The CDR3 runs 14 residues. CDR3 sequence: CASRFNSGANVLTF. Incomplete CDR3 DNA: TGTGCCAGCAGATTCAACTCTGGGGCCAACGTC. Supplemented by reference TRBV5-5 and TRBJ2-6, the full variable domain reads DAGVTQSPTHLIKTRGQQVTLRCSPISGHKSVSWYQQVLGQGPQFIFQYYEKEERGRGNFPDRFSARQFPNYSSELNVNALLLGDSALYLCASRFNSGANVLTFGAGSRLTVL.

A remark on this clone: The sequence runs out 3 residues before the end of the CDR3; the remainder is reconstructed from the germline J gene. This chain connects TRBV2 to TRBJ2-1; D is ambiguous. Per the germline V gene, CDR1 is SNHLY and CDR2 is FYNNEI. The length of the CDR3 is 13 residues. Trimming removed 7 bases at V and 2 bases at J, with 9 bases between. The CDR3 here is CASTERAYNEQFF. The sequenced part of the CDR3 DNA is TGTGCCAGCACCGAGCGCGCCTACAATGAG.

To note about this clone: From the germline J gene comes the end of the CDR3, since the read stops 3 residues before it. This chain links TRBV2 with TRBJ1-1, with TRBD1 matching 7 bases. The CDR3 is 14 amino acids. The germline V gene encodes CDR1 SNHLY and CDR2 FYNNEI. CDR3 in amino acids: CASIEDRPGAEAFF. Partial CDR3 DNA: TGTGCCAGCATAGAGGACAGGCCGGGGGCGGAA.

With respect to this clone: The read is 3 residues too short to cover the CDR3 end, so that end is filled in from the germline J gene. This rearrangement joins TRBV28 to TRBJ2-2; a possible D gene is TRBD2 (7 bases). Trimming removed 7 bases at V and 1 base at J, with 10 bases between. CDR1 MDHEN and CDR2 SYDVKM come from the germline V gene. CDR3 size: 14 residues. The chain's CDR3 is CASKRGGNTGELFF. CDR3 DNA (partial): TGTGCCAGCAAGAGGGGGGGGAACACCGGGGAG. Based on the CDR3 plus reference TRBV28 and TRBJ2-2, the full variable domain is DVKVTQSSRYLVKRTGEKVFLECVQDMDHENMFWYRQDPGLGLRLIYFSYDVKMKEKGDIPEGYSVSREKKERFSLILESASTNQTSMYLCASKRGGNTGELFFGEGSRLTVL.

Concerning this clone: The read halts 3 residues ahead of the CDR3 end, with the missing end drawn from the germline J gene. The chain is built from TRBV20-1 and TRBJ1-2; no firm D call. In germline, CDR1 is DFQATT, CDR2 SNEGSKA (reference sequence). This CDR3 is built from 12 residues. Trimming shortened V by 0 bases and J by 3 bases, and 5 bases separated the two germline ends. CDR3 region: CSARDGDYGYTF. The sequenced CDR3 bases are TGCAGTGCTAGAGACGGGGACTATGGC.

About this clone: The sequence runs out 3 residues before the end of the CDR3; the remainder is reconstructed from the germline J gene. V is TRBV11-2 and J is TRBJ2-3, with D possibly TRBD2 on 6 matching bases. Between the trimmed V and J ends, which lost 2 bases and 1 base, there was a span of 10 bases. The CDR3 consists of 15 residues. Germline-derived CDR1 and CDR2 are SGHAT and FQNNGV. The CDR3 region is CASSLRRGRTDTQYF. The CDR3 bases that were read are TGTGCCAGCAGCTTAAGGCGGGGACGCACAGATACG.

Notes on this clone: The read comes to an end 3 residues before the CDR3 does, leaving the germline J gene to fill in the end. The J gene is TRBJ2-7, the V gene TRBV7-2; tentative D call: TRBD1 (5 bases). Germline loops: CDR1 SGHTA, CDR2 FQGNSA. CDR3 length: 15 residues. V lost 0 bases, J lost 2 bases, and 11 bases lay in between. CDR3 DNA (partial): TGTGCCAGCAGCTTAGCGTGGGCAGGGACCTACGAG. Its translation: CASSLAWAGTYE. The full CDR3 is CASSLAWAGTYEQYF.